A single sample is the source of the 3 T cell receptor beta chains below, sequenced in a study of EBV T-cell therapy then PD-1 blockade in nasopharyngeal carcinoma. Profiling relied on immunoSEQ multiplex PCR, and the TCRdb table lists in-frame clones only, not all of them. The sample lists some 17,000 clones; approximately 88% were seen once. Treatment of the sample: AdE1-LMPpoly-expanded autologous EBV-specific T-cell therapy followed by anti-PD-1 nivolumab. No antigens are known for them. The material sequenced was CD8+ T cells from blood, taken at day 0 from a patient whose treatment included autologous EBV-specific T cells and nivolumab. These receptors were collected from a man aged 35-49 years with nasopharyngeal carcinoma.

The chain carries TRBV9 and TRBJ2-6; TRBD1 or TRBD2 may be the D gene (5 bases each). V lost 1 base and J 0 bases, leaving 17 bases between the germline ends. There are 19 residues in the CDR3. The germline V gene has CDR1 SGDLS and CDR2 YYNGEE. The CDR3 is CASSVSGTALRSGANVLTF. For the CDR3, the DNA is TGTGCCAGCAGCGTATCCGGGACGGCGCTCCGCTCTGGGGCCAACGTCCTGACTTTC.

The V gene is TRBV4-3, the J gene TRBJ2-7; weak D call: TRBD1 (6 bases). V lost 4 bases and J 0 bases, leaving 13 bases between the germline ends. The CDR3 spans 15 residues. Germline V gives CDR1 LGHNA, CDR2 YSLEER. The CDR3 DNA reads TGCGCCAGCAGCCCGGACGGGACAAACTCCTACGAGCAGTACTTC. This codes for CASSPDGTNSYEQYF.

CDR3: CASSGRGAANYGYTF. CDR3 in DNA: TGTGCCAGCAGTGGGCGGGGGGCGGCTAACTATGGCTACACCTTC. The chain has TRBV2 and TRBJ1-2; weak D call: TRBD1 (6 bases). CDR1 is SNHLY, CDR2 FYNNEI, per germline. Trimming left V 4 bases short and J 0 bases short, with 12 bases between. The CDR3 runs 15 residues.